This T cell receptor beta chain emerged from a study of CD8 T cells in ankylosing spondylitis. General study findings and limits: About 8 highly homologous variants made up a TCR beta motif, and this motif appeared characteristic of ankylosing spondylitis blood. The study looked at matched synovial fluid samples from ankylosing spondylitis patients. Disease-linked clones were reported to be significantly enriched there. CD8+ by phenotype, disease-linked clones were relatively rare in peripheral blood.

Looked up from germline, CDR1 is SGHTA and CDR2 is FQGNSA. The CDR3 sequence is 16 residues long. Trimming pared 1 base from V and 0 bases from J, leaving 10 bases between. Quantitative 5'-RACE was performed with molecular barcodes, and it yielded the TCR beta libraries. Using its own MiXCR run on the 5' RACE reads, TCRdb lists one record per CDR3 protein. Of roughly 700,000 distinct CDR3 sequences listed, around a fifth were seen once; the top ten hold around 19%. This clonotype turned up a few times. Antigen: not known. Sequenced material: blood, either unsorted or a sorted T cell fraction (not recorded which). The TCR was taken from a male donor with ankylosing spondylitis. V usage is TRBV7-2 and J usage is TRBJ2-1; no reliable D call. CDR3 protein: CASSLGRISSYNEQFF. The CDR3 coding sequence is TGTGCCAGCAGCTTAGGACGGATAAGCTCCTACAATGAGCAGTTCTTC.